This T cell receptor beta chain derives from a study of blood T cell repertoires in COVID-19. Study details: The United States, Italy and Spain supplied acute and convalescent COVID-19 samples. In each case, the material was cDNA or gDNA derived from T cells, B-cell-depleted T cells, or PBMCs.

Sequenced by immunoSEQ multiplex PCR; TCRdb stores in-frame clones only, minus some. The sample has around 160,000 clones, around 84% seen once. Which cohort a participant joined came from the clinical history participants gave. The study recruited exposed participants who had met a COVID-19 case within 2 weeks before entry. In germline, CDR1 is PRHDT, CDR2 FYEKMQ (reference sequence). V lost 5 bases and J lost 8; bases outside the gene matches: 7. The CDR3 loop spans 14 amino acids. The chain uses TRBV13 and TRBJ2-1; 9 nucleotides match TRBD2. The receptor was isolated from a woman in her forties or fifties who had been exposed to COVID-19. Sequencing was performed on PBMCs or T cells enriched from blood (not recorded which). The CDR3 region has the DNA TGTGCCAGCAGCCCCAGGACTAGCGTCGATGAGCAGTTCTTC. As protein: CASSPRTSVDEQFF.